Detailed here is one T cell receptor beta chain. A junction boundary mismatches the germline segment, possibly from a read error. The source of the sample is a study of T-cell memory formation after mild COVID-19. Amplification by 5'RACE using constant-segment primers produced TCR alpha and TCR beta cDNA libraries that carried sample barcodes and UMIs. MiXCR, applied by TCRdb to the 5' RACE reads, yields one record per CDR3 protein. The data hold roughly 350,000 distinct CDR3 sequences, with over 25% observed a single time. This receptor was taken from an adult woman who had mild COVID-19 (a few samples of this study predate the infection). Cell type and time point are not known. Input material: PBMCs or a T cell subset sorted from them (not recorded which).

This CDR3 is CDSSLSGGTGSF. The CDR3 DNA reads TGTGACAGCAGCCTGTCCGGTGGGACCGGATCCTTC. The chain uses TRBV12-3 or TRBV12-4 and TRBJ2-1; perhaps D is TRBD1 or TRBD2 (5 bases each). The CDR3 length is 12 residues.